Below, 27 T cell receptor beta chains from the same sample are listed, as sequenced in a study of beta chain features in type 1 diabetes. The whole isolated RNA underwent reverse transcription, so sequencing captured expressed TCRB transcripts. Sequenced by immunoSEQ multiplex PCR; TCRdb stores in-frame clones only, minus some. The sample records some 200,000 clones, 11% being singletons. The sample was central memory CD4+ T cells from blood. The receptor source for this set is a man aged 18 to 29 in good health.

This clone has more than one count but fewer than ten. The V call is TRBV6-1, the J call TRBJ1-1, with D unresolved. This CDR3 comprises 13 residues. Germline CDR1 MNHNS, CDR2 SASEGT. V was trimmed by 10 bases and J by 1 base, leaving 13 bases between them. The CDR3 DNA reads as TGTGCCACCTGTCCCGGTGCGAACACTGAAGCTTTCTTT. This codes for CATCPGANTEAFF.

The J gene is TRBJ2-3, the V gene TRBV30; D uncertain. Germline lookup yields CDR1 GTSNPN and CDR2 SVGIG (reference sequence). With 1 base removed from V and 6 bases from J, the gap between germline ends came to 11 bases. The CDR3 sequence is 13 residues long. The CDR3 DNA reads as TGTGCCTGGAGTGCTGAGTCCCGGGATACGCAGTATTTT. Translation: CAWSAESRDTQYF.

The chain links TRBV30 to TRBJ2-3; D is ambiguous. Germline CDR1 GTSNPN, CDR2 SVGIG (reference sequence). The CDR3 length is 10 residues. V was cut by 2 bases and J by 5 bases, with 2 bases left in between. The CDR3 protein is CAWSRDTQYF. The CDR3 nucleotides are TGTGCCTGGAGTAGAGATACGCAGTATTTT.

This clone was seen repeatedly, ten times or more. The chain joins TRBV6-6 to TRBJ2-5; 8 bases are a match to TRBD1. The germline V gene has CDR1 MNHNY and CDR2 SVGAGI (reference sequence). This CDR3 has 15 amino acids. Trimming cost V 0 bases and J 5 bases; bases outside gene matches: 5. This CDR3 is CASSYSRQGRETQYF. CDR3 sequence (DNA): TGTGCCAGCAGTTACTCGAGACAGGGGCGGGAGACCCAGTACTTC.

This clone was seen a few times. The genes are TRBV5-4 and TRBJ2-3, with D hard to call. Per germline, CDR1 SGHNT and CDR2 YYREEE (reference sequence). The CDR3 is 14 residues long. V was trimmed by 2 bases and J by 2 bases, leaving 9 bases between them. The CDR3 nucleotides are TGTGCCAGCAGCTTTGGGATTATCACAGATACGCAGTATTTT. This sequence encodes CASSFGIITDTQYF.

This clone was detected only a few times. This CDR3 is CASSLRPTYEQYF. The CDR3 region has the DNA TGCGCCAGCAGCTTGCGACCGACCTACGAGCAGTACTTC. The chain links TRBV5-1 to TRBJ2-7; D call uncertain. Germline V gene data show CDR1 as SGHRS and CDR2 as YFSETQ. The CDR3 covers 13 residues. The V end was cut by 1 base, the J end by 2 bases, with 7 bases between.

This clone came up many times. The chain employs TRBV7-2 and TRBJ1-1; D remains unclear. The germline V gene encodes CDR1 SGHTA and CDR2 FQGNSA. Trimming pared 1 base from V and 5 bases from J, leaving 8 bases between. The CDR3 length is 13 residues. The CDR3, as DNA: TGTGCCAGCAGCTTAGGATTGGGGACTGAAGCTTTCTTT. Its protein is CASSLGLGTEAFF.

This clone was counted a few times. This chain connects TRBV6-1 to TRBJ2-1, with 10 bases identical to TRBD1. Germline V lookup: CDR1 MNHNS, CDR2 SASEGT. The V and J ends lost 4 bases and 7 bases, in that order; junction bases with no gene match: 4. This CDR3 has 14 residues. The CDR3 region has the DNA TGTGCCAGCAGTGTGGGGACAGGGGTTAATGAGCAGTTCTTC. Translation gives CASSVGTGVNEQFF.

The rearrangement uses TRBV7-9 and TRBJ1-1; D gene uncertain. Germline CDR1 and CDR2: SEHNR and FQNEAQ (reference sequence). CDR3 length: 13 residues. The V end was cut by 2 bases, the J end by 3 bases, with 7 bases between. The DNA of the CDR3 is TGTGCCAGCAGCTTAACCCCCTACACTGAAGCTTTCTTT. Its translation is CASSLTPYTEAFF.

V is TRBV11-2 and J is TRBJ2-7, with 8 bases matching TRBD1. CDR1 is SGHAT and CDR2 is FQNNGV in the germline V gene. V lost 4 bases and J lost 2; bases outside the gene matches: 4. This CDR3 has 14 amino acids. In DNA, the CDR3 is TGTGCCAGCAGCTGGACAGGGTTGGCCTACGAGCAGTACTTC. Translating it yields CASSWTGLAYEQYF. Looking up the rest from reference TRBV11-2 and TRBJ2-7 gives the full variable domain: EAGVAQSPRYKIIEKRQSVAFWCNPISGHATLYWYQQILGQGPKLLIQFQNNGVVDDSQLPKDRFSAERLKGVDSTLKIQPAKLEDSAVYLCASSWTGLAYEQYFGPGTRLTVT.

This clone has just a few counts. The chain links TRBV5-8 to TRBJ1-1, with unresolved D. Per the germline V gene, CDR1 is SGHTS and CDR2 is YDEGEE. Trimming removed 1 base from V and 1 base from J, with 5 bases in between. This CDR3 comprises 13 residues. CDR3 in DNA: TGTGCCAGCAGCTTGACACCGAACACTGAAGCTTTCTTT. This sequence encodes CASSLTPNTEAFF.

The J gene is TRBJ2-7, the V gene TRBV4-1; D call uncertain. CDR1 is MGHRA and CDR2 is YSYEKL in the germline V gene. The CDR3 has 17 amino acids. Trimming left V 4 bases short and J 2 bases short, with 21 bases between. The CDR3 nucleotides read TGCGCCAGCAGCCTGGCGGTAGGTGGCGGCACGACCTACGAGCAGTACTTC. Its translation: CASSLAVGGGTTYEQYF.

The rearrangement links TRBV20-1 to TRBJ1-4; D ambiguous. There are 10 residues in the CDR3. From germline, CDR1 is DFQATT and CDR2 SNEGSKA (reference sequence). The germline V and J ends were trimmed by 5 bases and 8 bases, with 6 bases remaining between them. CDR3 nucleotide sequence: TGCAGTGCTCTACGGGAAAAACTGTTTTTT. Its protein is CSALREKLFF.

This clone occurred a few times. V usage is TRBV7-9 and J usage is TRBJ1-1; D gene ambiguous. The CDR3 length is 11 residues. Trimming pared 5 bases from V and 6 bases from J, leaving 7 bases between. In germline, CDR1 is SEHNR, CDR2 FQNEAQ (reference sequence). The chain's CDR3 is CASSHQAEAFF. CDR3 DNA: TGTGCCAGCAGCCATCAGGCTGAAGCTTTCTTT.

This clone was counted between two and nine times. This chain connects TRBV7-9 to TRBJ2-1; 8 bases fit TRBD2. CDR3 length: 16 amino acids. Germline V lookup: CDR1 SEHNR, CDR2 FQNEAQ (reference sequence). Trimming at V came to 5 bases and at J to 0 bases, leaving 6 bases not matched to a gene. Here the CDR3 DNA reads TGTGCCAGCAGCCTCGTAGCGGGGCTCTCCTACAATGAGCAGTTCTTC. It specifies CASSLVAGLSYNEQFF.

On this clone itself: A read error may produce the germline difference seen at one junction end. The chain has TRBV6-1 and TRBJ1-5; D might be TRBD1 (6 bases). Germline V gene sequence: CDR1 MNHNS, CDR2 SASEGT. This CDR3 spans 14 amino acids. The CDR3 loop reads CASREVGGPGPQHF. The DNA of the CDR3 is TGTGCCAGCAGGGAAGTGGGGGGGCCAGGGCCCCAGCATTTT.

This clone appeared a few times. V and J are TRBV29-1 and TRBJ2-1; 8 bases match TRBD1. CDR3 length equals 14 residues. The V and J ends lost 0 bases and 7 bases, in that order; junction bases with no gene match: 5. Germline V gives CDR1 SQVTM, CDR2 ANQGSEA. The CDR3 protein is CSVEDRTGRNEQFF. The CDR3 DNA reads TGCAGCGTTGAAGATCGGACAGGGAGGAATGAGCAGTTCTTC.

This chain links TRBV19 with TRBJ1-5; 8 bases align to TRBD1. The trim removed 3 bases at V and 0 bases at J, leaving 4 bases unmatched. CDR3 length equals 16 residues. Per the germline V gene, CDR1 is LNHDA and CDR2 is SQIVND (reference sequence). This CDR3 is CASSMDRVISNQPQHF. The CDR3 bases are TGTGCCAGTAGTATGGACAGGGTCATTAGCAATCAGCCCCAGCATTTT.

This chain joins TRBV7-6 and TRBJ2-3, with a tentative D call TRBD1 (6 bases). Germline lookup yields CDR1 SGHVS and CDR2 FNYEAQ. The CDR3 is made up of 15 amino acids. Trimming shortened V by 5 bases and J by 2 bases, and 14 bases separated the two germline ends. CDR3 sequence (DNA): TGTGCCAGCAGCACGAACAGGGCCATCACAGATACGCAGTATTTT. This translates into CASSTNRAITDTQYF.

The chain has TRBV2 and TRBJ2-5; the match to TRBD2 covers 7 bases. Germline V CDR1 and CDR2: SNHLY, FYNNEI. Trimming cost V 8 bases and J 5 bases; bases outside gene matches: 8. The CDR3 loop spans 13 amino acids. CDR3 nucleotides: TGTGCCAGCGGGAGGGAGAGTAGCGAGACCCAGTACTTC. Its protein is CASGRESSETQYF.

The chain joins TRBV18 to TRBJ2-3; D possibly corresponds to TRBD2 (8 bases). This CDR3 is 17 amino acids long. Between the trimmed V and J ends, which lost 3 bases and 4 bases, there was a span of 20 bases. From germline, CDR1 is KGHSH and CDR2 LQKENI. The CDR3 loop is CASSPRDRAGGPDTQYF. The DNA of the CDR3 is TGTGCCAGCTCACCGCGAGACAGGGCGGGGGGCCCAGATACGCAGTATTTT. The full variable domain, rest sourced from reference TRBV18 and TRBJ2-3, is NAGVMQNPRHLVRRRGQEARLRCSPMKGHSHVYWYRQLPEEGLKFMVYLQKENIIDESGMPKERFSAEFPKEGPSILRIQQVVRGDSAAYFCASSPRDRAGGPDTQYFGPGTRLTVL.

This clone has only a few counts. V usage is TRBV30 and J usage is TRBJ2-4, with unresolved D. The CDR3 length is 17 residues. V was shortened by 3 bases and J by 2 bases, with 20 bases between the two germline ends. Germline CDR1 GTSNPN, CDR2 SVGIG (reference sequence). The chain's CDR3 is CAWRAPLRGRTKNIQYF. For the CDR3, the DNA is TGTGCCTGGAGGGCCCCCCTTCGTGGGCGAACCAAAAACATTCAGTACTTC.

This clone was seen more than once but under ten times. J is TRBJ2-3 and V is TRBV7-9; possible D gene TRBD2, 6 bases. With 8 bases removed from V and 5 bases from J, the gap between germline ends came to 14 bases. Germline CDR1 and CDR2: SEHNR and FQNEAQ (reference sequence). The CDR3 contains 13 residues. This chain's CDR3 is CASRVGGVDTQYF. The CDR3 DNA follows: TGTGCCAGCCGGGTCGGGGGAGTAGATACGCAGTATTTT.

This clone has only a few counts. CDR3 DNA: TGTGCCAGCAGTGGCGCAGGGTTAGGAAACACCATATATTTT. It codes for CASSGAGLGNTIYF. The chain has TRBV25-1 and TRBJ1-3, with a tentative D call TRBD1 (5 bases). The CDR3 runs 14 residues. With 4 bases removed from V and 4 bases from J, the gap between germline ends came to 11 bases. Germline CDR1 reads MGHDK; CDR2 reads SYGVNS.

At least ten counts were recorded for this clone. The V gene is TRBV18, the J gene TRBJ2-6; D gene ambiguous. The germline gives CDR1 KGHSH, CDR2 LQKENI. The ends were cut back, 6 bases at V and 1 base at J, with 4 bases in the middle. CDR3 length equals 13 residues. CDR3 DNA: TGTGCCAGCTCGGTTTCTGGGGCCAACGTCCTGACTTTC. Residues: CASSVSGANVLTF.

Details on this clone: Other DNA variants within this sample encode the same CDR3. The gene calls are TRBV5-1 and TRBJ2-3; 10 positions match TRBD2. The CDR3 extends over 15 amino acids. Germline loops: CDR1 SGHRS, CDR2 YFSETQ. The V segment lost 0 bases and the J segment 4 bases; nucleotides outside the gene matches: 2. The CDR3 sequence: CASSLELAGADTQYF. The DNA of the CDR3 is TGCGCCAGCAGCTTGGAGCTAGCGGGAGCAGATACGCAGTATTTT.

This clone was seen once. V and J are TRBV6-5 and TRBJ2-7; tentatively, D is TRBD2 (6 bases). The CDR3 loop spans 16 amino acids. In germline, CDR1 is MNHEY, CDR2 SVGAGI. Trimming cost V 4 bases and J 5 bases, with 21 bases left between them. The CDR3 protein is CASSSSLARNKDEQYF. The CDR3 nucleotides read TGTGCCAGCAGTTCGTCGCTAGCGCGAAATAAGGACGAGCAGTACTTC.